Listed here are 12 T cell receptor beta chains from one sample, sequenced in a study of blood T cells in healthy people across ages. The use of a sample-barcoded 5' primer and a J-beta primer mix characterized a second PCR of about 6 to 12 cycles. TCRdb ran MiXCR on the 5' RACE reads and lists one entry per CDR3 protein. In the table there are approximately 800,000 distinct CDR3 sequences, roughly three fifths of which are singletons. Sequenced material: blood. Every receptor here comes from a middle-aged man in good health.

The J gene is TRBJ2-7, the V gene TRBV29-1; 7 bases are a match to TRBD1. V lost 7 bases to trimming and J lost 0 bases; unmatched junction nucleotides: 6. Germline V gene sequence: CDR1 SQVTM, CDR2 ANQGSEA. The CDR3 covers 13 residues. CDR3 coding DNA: TGCAGCGCTGAGACAGGGAGCTCCTACGAGCAGTACTTC. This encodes CSAETGSSYEQYF.

Written as DNA, the CDR3 is TGTGCCAGCAGTTACTCGACGGTGGGCCAAGAGACCCAGTACTTC. Translation gives CASSYSTVGQETQYF. The V and J genes are TRBV6-6 and TRBJ2-5; D not certain. The CDR3 sequence is 15 residues long. V lost 0 bases to trimming and J lost 1 base, with 9 bases between them. CDR1 is MNHNY, CDR2 SVGAGI, per germline (reference sequence).

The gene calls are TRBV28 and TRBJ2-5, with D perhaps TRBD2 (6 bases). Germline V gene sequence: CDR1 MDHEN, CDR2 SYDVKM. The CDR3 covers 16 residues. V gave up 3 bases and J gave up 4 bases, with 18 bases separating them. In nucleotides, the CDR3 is TGTGCCAGCAGTTTGTTGGGTCCGGGGGTAAGAGAGACCCAGTACTTC. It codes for CASSLLGPGVRETQYF.

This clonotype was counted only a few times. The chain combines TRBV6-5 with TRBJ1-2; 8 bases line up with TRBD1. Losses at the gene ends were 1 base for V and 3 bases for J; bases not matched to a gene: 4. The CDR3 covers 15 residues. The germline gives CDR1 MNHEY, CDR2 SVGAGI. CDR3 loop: CASSYYAGQDYGYTF. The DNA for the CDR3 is TGTGCCAGCAGTTACTATGCGGGACAGGACTATGGCTACACCTTC.

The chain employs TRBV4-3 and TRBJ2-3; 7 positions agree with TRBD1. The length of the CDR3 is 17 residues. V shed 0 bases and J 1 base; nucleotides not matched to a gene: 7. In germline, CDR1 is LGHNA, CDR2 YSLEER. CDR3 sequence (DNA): TGCGCCAGCAGCCAAGATTCGAGACAGGGAGGCACAGATACGCAGTATTTT. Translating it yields CASSQDSRQGGTDTQYF.

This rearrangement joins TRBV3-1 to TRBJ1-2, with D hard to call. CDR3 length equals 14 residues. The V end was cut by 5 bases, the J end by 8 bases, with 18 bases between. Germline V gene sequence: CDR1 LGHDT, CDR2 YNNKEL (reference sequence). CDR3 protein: CASSSESARGGYTF. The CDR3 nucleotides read TGTGCCAGCAGCTCAGAAAGTGCTCGTGGAGGCTACACCTTC.

The CDR3: CASSDDFGFAAAYEQYF. For the CDR3, the DNA is TGTGCCAGCAGTGATGACTTTGGTTTCGCGGCAGCCTACGAGCAGTACTTC. V usage is TRBV6-1 and J usage is TRBJ2-4, with D unresolved. TRBJ2-7 explains the end of the DNA better; the J call may be wrong. This CDR3 has 17 residues. In germline, CDR1 is MNHNS, CDR2 SASEGT.

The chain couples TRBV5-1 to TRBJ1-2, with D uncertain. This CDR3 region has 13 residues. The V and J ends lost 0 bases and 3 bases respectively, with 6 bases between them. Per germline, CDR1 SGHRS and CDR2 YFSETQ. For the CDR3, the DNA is TGCGCCAGCAGCTTGGAGGCAGACTATGGCTACACCTTC. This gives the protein CASSLEADYGYTF.

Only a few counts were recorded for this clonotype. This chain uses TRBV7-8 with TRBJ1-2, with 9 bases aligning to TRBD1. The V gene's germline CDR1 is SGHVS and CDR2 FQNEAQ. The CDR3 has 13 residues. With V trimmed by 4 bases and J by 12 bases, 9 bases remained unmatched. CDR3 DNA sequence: TGTGCCAGCAGCTCGACAGGGGGTTCTAGTCACACCTTC. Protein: CASSSTGGSSHTF.

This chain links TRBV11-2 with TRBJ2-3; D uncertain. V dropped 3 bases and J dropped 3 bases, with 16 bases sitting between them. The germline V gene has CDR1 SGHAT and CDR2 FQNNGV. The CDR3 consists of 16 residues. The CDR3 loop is CASSFEPQPATDTQYF. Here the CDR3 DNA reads TGTGCCAGCAGCTTCGAGCCCCAACCCGCGACAGATACGCAGTATTTT.

The CDR3 DNA is TGCAGCGCCGCAGGGAGTGGGGCCTATGGCTACACCTTC. This codes for CSAAGSGAYGYTF. The rearrangement uses TRBV29-1 and TRBJ1-2; TRBD1 might be the D (5 bases). This CDR3 has 13 amino acids. Germline V gives CDR1 SQVTM, CDR2 ANQGSEA. V lost 7 bases and J 4 bases, leaving 16 bases between the germline ends.

This CDR3 reads CASSYGGTSGDLIGETQYF. DNA of the CDR3: TGTGCCAGCAGTTACGGGGGGACTAGCGGGGACCTTATAGGGGAGACCCAGTACTTC. V and J are TRBV6-5 and TRBJ2-5; 13 bases are a match to TRBD2. This CDR3 region has 19 residues. The germline gives CDR1 MNHEY, CDR2 SVGAGI. Trimming removed 2 bases from V and 5 bases from J; junction bases left unmatched: 14.